Below, 11 T cell receptor beta chains from the same sample are listed, as sequenced in a study of T cell responses to AZD1222 COVID-19 vaccine. TCRdb's copy holds only in-frame clones and misses some; the assay was immunoSEQ multiplex PCR. The table includes approximately 300,000 clones, 94% detected once. The sample in question was peripheral blood, obtained 28 days after the second AZD1222 dose. All receptors come from an adult who received the AZD1222 COVID-19 vaccine.

The genes are TRBV5-3 and TRBJ1-6; 8 positions match TRBD1. TRBV5-3 is an open reading frame, and its role is uncertain. J was trimmed by 8 bases and V by 0 bases; bases with no gene match: 10. This CDR3 has 17 amino acids. For the CDR3, the DNA is TGTGCCAGAAGCTTGGCCCCACAGGGGGTAGTTGATTCACCCCTCCACTTT. It specifies CARSLAPQGVVDSPLHF.

The J gene is TRBJ1-2, the V gene TRBV2; TRBD1 agrees at 7 bases. CDR1 is SNHLY, CDR2 FYNNEI, per germline. V trimming: 7 bases; J trimming: 2 bases; junction bases outside the gene matches: 10. The CDR3 spans 15 residues. This CDR3 reads CASTITGAGNYGYTF. Written as DNA, the CDR3 is TGTGCCAGCACCATAACAGGGGCAGGAAACTATGGCTACACCTTC.

The rearrangement uses TRBV6-5 and TRBJ2-7, with D unresolved. Germline-derived CDR1 and CDR2 are MNHEY and SVGAGI. The V and J ends lost 0 bases and 2 bases respectively, with 14 bases between them. CDR3 length equals 16 residues. The CDR3 here is CASSYSTGTPPYEQYF. The DNA for the CDR3 is TGTGCCAGCAGTTACTCGACCGGAACACCTCCCTACGAGCAGTACTTC.

Points on this clone: This specimen includes other DNA sequences encoding the same CDR3. This chain uses TRBV20-1 with TRBJ2-7; D is unresolved. This CDR3 comprises 10 residues. Germline CDR1 is DFQATT and CDR2 is SNEGSKA (reference sequence). The V end was cut by 5 bases, the J end by 4 bases, with 6 bases between. CDR3 loop: CSASLYEQYF. As DNA, the CDR3 is TGCAGTGCTTCCCTGTACGAGCAGTACTTC.

The rearrangement joins TRBV19 to TRBJ2-1; a possible D gene is TRBD2 (5 bases). CDR3 length: 14 residues. V gave up 4 bases and J gave up 0 bases, with 7 bases separating them. CDR1 LNHDA and CDR2 SQIVND come from the germline V gene (reference sequence). CDR3 DNA: TGTGCCAGTAGTAAAGACTACTCCTACAATGAGCAGTTCTTC. This translates into CASSKDYSYNEQFF.

The V gene is TRBV10-2, the J gene TRBJ1-2, with a possible D match to TRBD1 (5 bases). Germline CDR1 reads WSHSY; CDR2 reads SAAADI. Trimming stripped 7 bases from V and 5 bases from J, with 11 bases between. The CDR3 runs to 12 residues. CDR3 in amino acids: CASIGESYGYTF. The DNA for the CDR3 is TGCGCCAGCATAGGGGAGTCTTATGGCTACACCTTC.

Only one count was recorded for this clone. The chain combines TRBV28 with TRBJ1-1; a possible D gene is TRBD1 (6 bases). Germline V gene sequence: CDR1 MDHEN, CDR2 SYDVKM. Trimming took 5 bases from V and 1 from J, leaving 14 bases between them. The CDR3 extends over 15 amino acids. The DNA for the CDR3 is TGTGCCAGCAGTCCAGGGGCTCTGGGGAACACTGAAGCTTTCTTT. Its translation is CASSPGALGNTEAFF.

The rearrangement links TRBV3-1 (or the pseudogene TRBV3-2) to TRBJ1-4; weak D call: TRBD1 (6 bases). V gave up 1 base and J gave up 3 bases, with 9 bases separating them. The germline gives CDR1 LGHDT, CDR2 YNNKEL (reference sequence). The length of the CDR3 is 15 residues. The CDR3 loop reads CASSQGGLSNEKLFF. The CDR3 DNA reads TGTGCCAGCAGCCAAGGGGGGCTTTCTAATGAAAAACTGTTTTTT.

The V gene is TRBV19, the J gene TRBJ2-7; D unclear. V was cut by 6 bases and J by 4 bases, with 13 bases left in between. Germline values: CDR1 LNHDA, CDR2 SQIVND (reference sequence). The CDR3 length is 13 residues. The CDR3 DNA follows: TGTGCCAGTAGCTACGACGGGCGGTACGAGCAGTACTTC. Encoded protein: CASSYDGRYEQYF.

This clone was recorded only once. The V call is TRBV7-9, the J call TRBJ2-7, with a possible D match to TRBD1 (6 bases). With 6 bases removed from V and 3 bases from J, the gap between germline ends came to 9 bases. This CDR3 has 12 residues. Germline V lookup: CDR1 SEHNR, CDR2 FQNEAQ (reference sequence). In nucleotides, the CDR3 is TGTGCCAGCAGTGAACAGGGCTACGAGCAGTACTTC. This translates into CASSEQGYEQYF.

The V and J genes are TRBV29-1 and TRBJ1-2, with 8 bases aligning to TRBD1. The CDR3 length is 10 residues. Unmatched junction bases numbered 1, after V lost 6 bases and J lost 7 bases. In germline, CDR1 is SQVTM, CDR2 ANQGSEA. This CDR3 is CSVGTGGYTF. The CDR3, as DNA: TGCAGCGTCGGGACAGGTGGCTACACCTTC.